These 23 T cell receptor beta chains originate from one sample sequenced in a study of T-cell reconstitution after alpha-beta-depleted transplantation in children. A TCRbeta library incorporating unique molecular identifiers was prepared. Each CDR3 protein gets one entry after TCRdb re-called the PCR reads with MiXCR. The data contain about 470,000 distinct CDR3 sequences, around 46% of them singletons. The sample in question was PBMCs, obtained before TCRalphabeta/CD19-depleted stem cell transplant. These receptors were obtained from a girl aged 2 to 9 with aplastic anemia, due to receive a stem cell transplant.

This chain links TRBV6-2 or TRBV6-3 with TRBJ2-5; TRBD2 agrees at 9 bases. The CDR3 consists of 14 residues. V shed 7 bases and J 5 bases; nucleotides not matched to a gene: 8. Germline CDR1 and CDR2: MNHEY and SVGEGT. DNA of the CDR3: TGTGCCAGCACCCGACTAGCGGCGGTTGAGACCCAGTACTTC. It encodes CASTRLAAVETQYF.

This clonotype came up a few times. The CDR3 is CSARETGYSNQPQHF. As DNA, the CDR3 is TGCAGTGCTAGGGAGACAGGTTATAGCAATCAGCCCCAGCATTTT. The rearrangement uses TRBV20-1 and TRBJ1-5; tentatively, D is TRBD1 (6 bases). The ends were cut back, 3 bases at V and 0 bases at J, with 12 bases in the middle. Germline assignment: CDR1 DFQATT and CDR2 SNEGSKA (reference sequence). The CDR3 is 15 amino acids.

This sequence joins TRBV7-9 and TRBJ2-1; 10 nucleotides agree with TRBD2. Germline lookup yields CDR1 SEHNR and CDR2 FQNEAQ (reference sequence). V trimming: 5 bases; J trimming: 5 bases; junction bases outside the gene matches: 6. This CDR3 has 15 residues. The CDR3 is CASSPSAGGNNEQFF. The CDR3 DNA follows: TGTGCCAGCAGCCCGTCAGCGGGAGGGAACAATGAGCAGTTCTTC.

This sequence joins TRBV5-1 and TRBJ1-1; 7 bases are a match to TRBD1. V trimming: 0 bases; J trimming: 3 bases; junction bases outside the gene matches: 14. The CDR3 sequence is 18 residues long. Germline V gene sequence: CDR1 SGHRS, CDR2 YFSETQ. The CDR3 region is CASSLEGTDNRAYTEAFF. In DNA form, the CDR3 reads TGCGCCAGCAGCTTGGAAGGGACAGATAATCGAGCGTACACTGAAGCTTTCTTT.

This clonotype showed up just a few times. The gene calls are TRBV7-3 and TRBJ2-2; D is uncertain. Germline V gene lookup returns CDR1 SGHTA and CDR2 FQGTGA. The CDR3 runs 13 residues. The V end lost 2 bases, the J end lost 4 bases, and 5 bases lay between the germline ends. CDR3 residues: CASSLSVTGELFF. As DNA, the CDR3 is TGTGCCAGCAGCTTATCGGTCACCGGGGAGCTGTTTTTT.

This clonotype showed up many times. V gene TRBV7-2 combines with J gene TRBJ2-5, with D hard to call. The CDR3 runs to 16 residues. Germline V gene lookup returns CDR1 SGHTA and CDR2 FQGNSA. Trimming took 2 bases from V and 0 from J, leaving 13 bases between them. The CDR3 reads CASSLSGGVYQETQYF. DNA of the CDR3: TGTGCCAGCAGCTTATCGGGCGGTGTGTACCAAGAGACCCAGTACTTC.

This clonotype has a count of ten or more. V gene TRBV6-2 or TRBV6-3 combines with J gene TRBJ2-1; TRBD2 matches 12 bases. The junction had 7 bases not matched to a gene; V was cut back by 6 bases and J by 1 base. CDR3 size: 17 residues. Germline V gene data show CDR1 as MNHEY and CDR2 as SVGEGT. The CDR3 sequence: CASRRTSGKVSYNEQFF. CDR3 bases: TGTGCCAGCAGGCGGACTAGCGGGAAAGTATCCTACAATGAGCAGTTCTTC.

This chain links TRBV15 with TRBJ2-6; tentatively, D is TRBD1 (5 bases). Germline assignment: CDR1 LNHNV and CDR2 YYDKDF (reference sequence). The V and J ends lost 3 bases and 0 bases respectively, with 6 bases between them. The CDR3 runs to 15 residues. The CDR3 sequence: CATSRDNSGANVLTF. The CDR3 DNA reads TGTGCCACCAGCAGGGACAACTCTGGGGCCAACGTCCTGACTTTC.

The chain combines TRBV4-1 with TRBJ2-3; D gene ambiguous. The ends were cut back, 3 bases at V and 2 bases at J, with 15 bases in the middle. Per germline, CDR1 MGHRA and CDR2 YSYEKL. This CDR3 has 16 residues. The CDR3 reads CASSHLNMGFTDTQYF. The CDR3 coding sequence is TGCGCCAGCAGCCACCTAAACATGGGGTTCACAGATACGCAGTATTTT.

Only a few counts were recorded for this clonotype. The chain is built from TRBV18 and TRBJ1-6; D is unresolved. Germline assignment: CDR1 KGHSH and CDR2 LQKENI. The CDR3 consists of 14 residues. The V end lost 1 base, the J end lost 5 bases, and 6 bases lay between the germline ends. The CDR3 sequence: CASSPLGDNSPLHF. As DNA, the CDR3 is TGTGCCAGCTCACCACTAGGAGATAATTCACCCCTCCACTTT.

In its sample, this clonotype was seen a few times. The chain joins TRBV20-1 to TRBJ1-5; D gene unclear. The CDR3 is 14 amino acids. Per germline, CDR1 DFQATT and CDR2 SNEGSKA (reference sequence). V was clipped by 0 bases and J by 0 bases, with 6 bases between them. The CDR3 is CSARESNSNQPQHF. The CDR3 bases are TGCAGTGCTAGAGAGAGCAATAGCAATCAGCCCCAGCATTTT.

This clonotype was recorded at least ten times. The genes are TRBV7-2 and TRBJ2-2, with D tentatively TRBD2 (6 bases). This CDR3 spans 14 amino acids. Germline CDR1 and CDR2: SGHTA and FQGNSA. V was shortened by 3 bases and J by 5 bases, with 10 bases between the two germline ends. CDR3 amino acids: CASSFIAETGELFF. The DNA of the CDR3 is TGTGCCAGCAGCTTTATAGCGGAGACCGGGGAGCTGTTTTTT. Filled out from reference TRBV7-2 and TRBJ2-2, the complete variable domain reads GAGVSQSPSNKVTEKGKDVELRCDPISGHTALYWYRQSLGQGLEFLIYFQGNSAPDKSGLPSDRFSAERTGGSVSTLTIQRTQQEDSAVYLCASSFIAETGELFFGEGSRLTVL.

This clonotype was counted a single time. The gene calls are TRBV10-3 and TRBJ2-1; perhaps TRBD1 as D (5 bases). Trimming cost V 2 bases and J 7 bases, with 15 bases left between them. This CDR3 spans 15 amino acids. The germline CDR1 and CDR2 sequences are ENHRY and SYGVKD. DNA for the CDR3: TGTGCCATCAGTGAGGGGGCGAGTGAAAGGAATGAGCAGTTCTTC. This encodes CAISEGASERNEQFF.

The sample holds a few counts of this clonotype. J is TRBJ2-2 and V is TRBV4-2, with 9 nucleotides matching TRBD2. V was clipped by 1 base and J by 2 bases; unmatched bases: 8. Germline CDR1 reads LGHNA; CDR2 reads YNFKEQ. There are 18 residues in the CDR3. Written as DNA, the CDR3 is TGTGCCAGCAGCCAAGTGGATGGACTAGCGCTTAACACCGGGGAGCTGTTTTTT. As protein: CASSQVDGLALNTGELFF.

This clonotype was detected only a few times. This chain joins TRBV4-1 and TRBJ2-3; no clear D. CDR3 length equals 16 residues. Trimming removed 0 bases at V and 8 bases at J, with 18 bases between. The V gene's germline CDR1 is MGHRA and CDR2 YSYEKL. The CDR3 region is CASSQDKEGRWITQYF. In nucleotides, the CDR3 is TGCGCCAGCAGCCAAGATAAGGAAGGCCGCTGGATTACGCAGTATTTT.

This clonotype has more than one count but fewer than ten. This chain links TRBV15 with TRBJ2-1; tentatively, D is TRBD2 (6 bases). Germline V CDR1 and CDR2: LNHNV, YYDKDF (reference sequence). Trimming pared 3 bases from V and 0 bases from J, leaving 6 bases between. The CDR3 has 14 amino acids. The CDR3 region has the DNA TGTGCCACCAGCAGCGGGAGCTCCTACAATGAGCAGTTCTTC. It is translated as CATSSGSSYNEQFF. The full variable domain, its missing parts supplied by reference TRBV15 and TRBJ2-1, is DAMVIQNPRYQVTQFGKPVTLSCSQTLNHNVMYWYQQKSSQAPKLLFHYYDKDFNNEADTPDNFQSRRPNTSFCFLDIRSPGLGDTAMYLCATSSGSSYNEQFFGPGTRLTVL.

The genes are TRBV20-1 and TRBJ2-3, with TRBD2 identical over 7 bases. Germline V lookup: CDR1 DFQATT, CDR2 SNEGSKA (reference sequence). With 3 bases clipped from V and 4 bases from J, the junction kept 10 bases outside the gene matches. The CDR3 is 15 amino acids. For the CDR3, the DNA is TGCAGTGCTAGGAGCCCTAGCGGATCCCCAGATACGCAGTATTTT. This encodes CSARSPSGSPDTQYF.

Ten or more counts support this clonotype. The V and J genes are TRBV5-1 and TRBJ2-1; 11 bases are shared with TRBD2. CDR1 is SGHRS and CDR2 is YFSETQ in the germline V gene. V shed 4 bases, J shed 5 bases, and the junction held 8 bases outside the gene matches. CDR3 length equals 16 residues. Here the CDR3 reads CASSPGLAVSNNEQFF. CDR3 bases: TGCGCCAGCAGCCCGGGACTAGCGGTTTCCAACAATGAGCAGTTCTTC.

The rearrangement uses TRBV5-5 and TRBJ2-6; D is possibly TRBD1 (5 bases). The germline V gene encodes CDR1 SGHKS and CDR2 YYEKEE (reference sequence). This CDR3 contains 18 residues. V dropped 0 bases and J dropped 0 bases, with 13 bases sitting between them. CDR3 sequence (DNA): TGTGCCAGCAGCTTGGCGGCAGGGTCCCTCTCTGGGGCCAACGTCCTGACTTTC. It is translated as CASSLAAGSLSGANVLTF.

The chain has TRBV5-1 and TRBJ2-1, with TRBD2 identical over 11 bases. V lost 4 bases, J lost 6 bases, and 6 bases stayed unmatched. Germline CDR1 reads SGHRS; CDR2 reads YFSETQ. This CDR3 has 15 residues. The CDR3 DNA follows: TGCGCCAGCAGCCCGGGACTAGCGGCGAGCAATGAGCAGTTCTTC. Its translation is CASSPGLAASNEQFF.

V is TRBV29-1 and J is TRBJ2-1, with 7 bases matching TRBD1. Trimming cost V 7 bases and J 7 bases; bases outside gene matches: 10. Germline V lookup: CDR1 SQVTM, CDR2 ANQGSEA. The CDR3 runs to 13 residues. CDR3 sequence: CSGHPGQLNEQFF. CDR3 bases: TGCAGCGGCCACCCGGGACAGCTGAATGAGCAGTTCTTC.

The CDR3 sequence: CASSLGGARNEQYF. For the CDR3, the DNA is TGTGCCAGCAGTTTAGGAGGGGCGCGAAACGAGCAGTACTTC. The chain carries TRBV12-3 or TRBV12-4 and TRBJ2-7, with D perhaps TRBD1 or TRBD2 (5 bases each). This CDR3 contains 14 residues. The V end was cut by 1 base, the J end by 5 bases, with 12 bases between.

The table lists this clonotype with a count of one. The gene calls are TRBV5-5 and TRBJ1-5; D not resolved. Germline CDR1 SGHKS, CDR2 YYEKEE (reference sequence). The V gene lost 0 bases and the J gene lost 8 bases, with 9 bases spanning the gap. This CDR3 has 13 amino acids. The CDR3 here is CASSLATDEPQHF. As DNA, the CDR3 is TGTGCCAGCAGCTTGGCAACCGACGAGCCCCAGCATTTT.